These T cell receptor beta chains were read from a single sample in a study of blood T cell repertoires in COVID-19. TCRdb keeps only in-frame clones here, not all; method: immunoSEQ multiplex PCR. Here the sample spans 90,000 to 140,000 clones, roughly 79% being singletons. Sequencing was carried out using peripheral blood. Every receptor here comes from a woman between 65 and 79 years old with acute or convalescent COVID-19. Both conserved end residues are part of each CDR3. A D gene is named only where the DNA matches it firmly. For some rows the clone size is stated as once, few or many, or as a class when expanded; others skip it.

>TRBV24-1|TRBD1|NA|TRBJ1-2
TGTGCCACCAGTGCGACAGGGGACGGCTACACCTTC
CATSATGDGYTF
>TRBV2|NA|NA|TRBJ2-1
TGTGCCAGCACCCCCAATTCGAGGGACAATGAGCAGTTCTTC
CASTPNSRDNEQFF
>TRBV5-4|TRBD1|NA|TRBJ1-2
TGTGCCAGCAGCTTGGTGACAGGGGGTCCCTATGGCTACACCTTC
CASSLVTGGPYGYTF
>TRBV4-3|NA|NA|TRBJ1-2
TGCGCCAGCAGTAAAGCAGGGGATGGCTATGGCTACACCTTC
CASSKAGDGYGYTF
>TRBV29-1|TRBD1|NA|TRBJ1-1
TGCAGCGTTGATTGGGACAGGGGGACTGAAGCTTTCTTT
CSVDWDRGTEAFF
>TRBV6-5|NA|NA|TRBJ1-2
TGTGCCAGCAGCACCGGGACAAACTATGGCTACACCTTC
CASSTGTNYGYTF
>TRBV11-2|NA|NA|TRBJ2-7
TGTGCCAGCAGCTACCTGGTGGCAGTCGAGCAGTACTTC
CASSYLVAVEQYF
>TRBV6-5|NA|NA|TRBJ1-5
TGTGCCAGCAGGAGACAGGATGGTCAGCCCCAGCATTTT
CASRRQDGQPQHF
>TRBV5-6|TRBD1|NA|TRBJ2-7
TGTGCCAGCAGTCTCGGGACAGTGTACGAGCAGTACTTC
CASSLGTVYEQYF
>TRBV27|NA|NA|TRBJ1-2
TGTGCCAGCAGTTCCGCGGGGGGCTATGGCTACACCTTC
CASSSAGGYGYTF
>TRBV30|TRBD1|NA|TRBJ1-5
TGTGCCTGGGGGACAGGGTTTAGCAATCAGCCCCAGCATTTT
CAWGTGFSNQPQHF
>TRBV28|NA|few|TRBJ2-4
TGTGCCAGCAGGCAGGGGCGCCAACTCCAAAACATTCAGTACTTC
CASRQGRQLQNIQYF
>TRBV10-3|TRBD2|NA|TRBJ2-7
TGTGCCATCAGCACCGGGACTAGCGGCTACGAGCAGTACTTC
CAISTGTSGYEQYF
>TRBV5-1|NA|NA|TRBJ1-1
TGCGCCAGCAGCTTGGCCGACGAGGACACTGAAGCTTTCTTT
CASSLADEDTEAFF
>TRBV4-3|TRBD1|NA|TRBJ2-3
TGCGCCAGCAGCCAAGGAACAGGGGGCTTTGCAGATACGCAGTATTTT
CASSQGTGGFADTQYF
>TRBV2|TRBD1|once|TRBJ1-2
TGTGCCAGCAGTTACAGGGGATCATATGGCTACACCTTC
CASSYRGSYGYTF
>TRBV6-8|NA|NA|TRBJ1-5
TGTGCCAGCAGACTACAGGGTTACGGTAGTCAGCCCCAGCATTTT
CASRLQGYGSQPQHF
>TRBV4-1|TRBD2|NA|TRBJ2-7
TGCGCCAGCAGCCACCCAGGACTAGACAACGAGCAGTACTTC
CASSHPGLDNEQYF
>TRBV4-2|TRBD1|NA|TRBJ1-1
TGTGCCAGCAGCCTAGGACAGGGAGGGACTGAAGCTTTCTTT
CASSLGQGGTEAFF
>TRBV9|NA|NA|TRBJ1-2
TGTGCCAGCAGCCCCCTCGGGGGGGCTCTTCAGGGCTACACCTTC
CASSPLGGALQGYTF
>TRBV19|TRBD2|NA|TRBJ2-1
TGTGCCAGTAGTATTGGAGCGGGAGCAACCAATGAGCAGTTCTTC
CASSIGAGATNEQFF
>TRBV29-1|TRBD1|NA|TRBJ2-5
TGCAGCTACCTAGGGCCGGACAGGGGGCAAGAGACCCAGTACTTC
CSYLGPDRGQETQYF
>TRBV5-1|NA|NA|TRBJ2-1
TGCGCCAGCAGCTTTATAATCGACCGGACCCAGGGAACTTACAATGAGCAGTTCTTC
CASSFIIDRTQGTYNEQFF
>TRBV2|NA|NA|TRBJ1-1
TGTGCCAGCAGCGTTACACAGAACACTGAAGCTTTCTTT
CASSVTQNTEAFF
>TRBV10-2|NA|few|TRBJ1-1
TGCGCCAGCAGTGAATTGTCAGGGGTAGCTTTCTTT
CASSELSGVAFF